This T cell receptor (beta chain) is drawn from a study of T cells after yellow fever vaccination (dated by TCRdb to between 2018 and 2021). Turning to the overall study: The SMART-Seq v4 Ultra Low Input RNA kit was used to prepare libraries from fractions with low cell numbers. Blood was collected at multiple timepoints before and after primary and secondary immunization, and bulk PBMC replicates and cell subsets were isolated. To follow T-cell clones before and after primary and booster YFV17D yellow fever vaccination, bulk TCR alpha and beta repertoires were sequenced over time. Two healthy male donors, one aged 18 to 29 and one aged 30 to 40 years, made up the cohort. Study-wide conclusions, independent of this receptor: Only a couple of donors were included in the study, so the extent to which the findings can be generalized is limited. FACS-sorted repertoires could contain abundant contaminating clonotypes from the bulk population, so computational filtering was required. The secondary T-cell response was weaker than the primary response but faster, peaking on day 5 instead of day 15. Most clones expanded after primary vaccination (around 96% of CD4 and around nine tenths of CD8) were re-detected after the booster, suggesting that broad memory maintenance occurred. A small fraction of clonotypes appeared in both the CD4 and CD8 compartments, likely as a result of convergent recombination.

V drops 1 base and J drops 2 bases, leaving 14 bases in between. For CDR1 and CDR2, the germline V gene lists SGHAT and FQNNGV. The CDR3, from cysteine to phenylalanine, totals 16 residues. Just the 48-base CDR3 DNA is kept, in frame starting at base 1. TCR cDNA was synthesized by 5'RACE template switching, through which a universal primer site and unique molecular identifiers were introduced. Priming of cDNA synthesis was performed from both the TCR alpha and TCR beta constant segments. Library amplification involved two PCR steps, and the second step added sample barcodes and sequencing adapters. Sequencing of libraries was performed on Illumina HiSeq 2500 (2x100 bp) or NovaSeq (2x150 bp). The authors' pipeline ran thus. Demultiplexing of reads and collapsing into UMI consensus sequences were performed with MIGEC, and V(D)J alignment was carried out with MiXCR. Vaccine-responding clonotypes were defined with edgeR using replicate PBMC samples, requiring FDR below 0.01 and a log2 fold change above 5 up to day 15. Each bulk clonotype was labeled CD4 or CD8 based on which sequenced repertoire, CD4 or CD8, contained the clonotype at higher abundance. TCRdb trimmed the raw reads at Q25, called clones with MiXCR and kept productive beta chains. Here each entry gathers all rows of one CDR3 protein and keeps the most common genes and DNA. TCRdb's processing, not the authors', yielded these V and J calls. Counted in this sample were hundreds of thousands of distinct CDR3 sequences; roughly 14% of them appeared once. The ten top clones hold around 15% of the sample.

There are a few counts of this clonotype. The target of this receptor is not known. Within one base of it there is no much larger clone, and no base qualities were kept. The label giving this sample's treatment or condition can be read as: live attenuated yellow fever vaccine strain. At each blood-draw timepoint, two biological replicates of bulk PBMCs were obtained. A standard Ficoll-Paque protocol was used to isolate PBMCs from peripheral blood. TriZol was used to extract RNA from bulk PBMCs, from CD4 and CD8 fractions, and from dextramer-positive and dextramer-negative fractions. The sequence came from a young man who received the YFV17D yellow fever vaccine. The chain is encoded by TRBV11-2 joined to TRBJ2-5; perhaps TRBD1 is the D gene, with 6 bases matching. The material sequenced was PBMCs, taken on the day of the yellow fever booster vaccination. The CDR3 has the sequence CASSLGVDRRQETQYF. The bases read TGTGCCAGCAGCTTAGGGGTAGACAGGCGTCAAGAGACCCAGTACTTC.